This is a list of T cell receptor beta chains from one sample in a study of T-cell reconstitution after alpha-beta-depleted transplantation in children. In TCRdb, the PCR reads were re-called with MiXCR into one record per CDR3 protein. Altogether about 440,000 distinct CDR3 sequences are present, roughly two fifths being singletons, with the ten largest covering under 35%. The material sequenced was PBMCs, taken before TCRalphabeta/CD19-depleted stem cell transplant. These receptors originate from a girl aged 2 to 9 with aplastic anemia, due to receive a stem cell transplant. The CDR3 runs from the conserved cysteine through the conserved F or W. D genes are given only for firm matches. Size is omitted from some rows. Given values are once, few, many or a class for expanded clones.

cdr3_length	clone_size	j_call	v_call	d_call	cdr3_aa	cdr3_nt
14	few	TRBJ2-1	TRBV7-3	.	CASSLPQAGVQQFF	TGTGCCAGCAGCCTACCCCAGGCCGGTGTTCAGCAGTTCTTC
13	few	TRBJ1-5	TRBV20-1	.	CSAYPGGVKPQHF	TGCAGTGCTTACCCCGGGGGGGTAAAGCCCCAGCATTTT
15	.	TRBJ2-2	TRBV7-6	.	CASSLASRDTGELFF	TGTGCCAGCAGCTTGGCTTCGCGAGACACCGGGGAGCTGTTTTTT
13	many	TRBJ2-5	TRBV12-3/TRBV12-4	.	CASSFGPRETQYF	TGTGCCAGCAGTTTCGGCCCTCGAGAGACCCAGTACTTC
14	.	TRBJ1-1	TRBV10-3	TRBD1	CAIRGTGLNTEAFF	TGTGCCATCAGGGGGACAGGTCTGAACACTGAAGCTTTCTTT
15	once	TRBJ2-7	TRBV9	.	CASNVGVGSSYEQYF	TGTGCCAGCAACGTTGGCGTGGGCAGTTCCTACGAGCAGTACTTC
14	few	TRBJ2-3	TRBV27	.	CASSKRLRQDTQYF	TGTGCCAGCAGCAAACGCCTCAGGCAGGATACGCAGTATTTT
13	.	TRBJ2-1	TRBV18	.	CASHRESGSEQFF	TGTGCCAGCCACCGGGAGAGCGGTAGTGAGCAGTTCTTC
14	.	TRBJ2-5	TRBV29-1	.	CSVEKGDTRETQYF	TGCAGCGTTGAAAAGGGGGACACTCGAGAGACCCAGTACTTC
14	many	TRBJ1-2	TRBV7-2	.	CASSFFYGEDGYTF	TGTGCCAGCAGCTTTTTTTACGGGGAAGATGGCTACACCTTC
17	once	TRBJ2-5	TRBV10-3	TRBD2	CALSDSQLAGGQETQYF	TGTGCCCTCAGTGACTCTCAACTAGCGGGGGGGCAAGAGACCCAGTACTTC
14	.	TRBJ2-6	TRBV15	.	CATSRGFGSNVLTF	TGTGCCACCAGCAGGGGATTTGGGTCCAACGTCCTGACTTTC
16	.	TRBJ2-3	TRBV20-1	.	CSARDWDTYRTDTQYF	TGCAGTGCTAGAGATTGGGACACCTATCGCACAGATACGCAGTATTTT
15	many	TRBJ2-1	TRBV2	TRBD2	CASSEQAGNSDEQFF	TGTGCCAGCAGTGAACAAGCGGGAAATAGCGATGAGCAGTTCTTC
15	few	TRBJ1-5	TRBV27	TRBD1	CASRVTGVGNQPQHF	TGTGCCAGCAGAGTCACAGGGGTCGGCAATCAGCCCCAGCATTTT
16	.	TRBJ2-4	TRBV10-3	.	CAISEKVPLAKNIQYF	TGTGCCATCAGTGAAAAGGTACCCCTAGCCAAAAACATTCAGTACTTC
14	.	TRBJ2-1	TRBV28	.	CASRMTSSYNEQFF	TGTGCCAGCAGGATGACTAGCTCCTACAATGAGCAGTTCTTC
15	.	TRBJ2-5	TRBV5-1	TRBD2	CASSLGTSGSETQYF	TGCGCCAGCAGCTTAGGGACTAGCGGGAGTGAGACCCAGTACTTC
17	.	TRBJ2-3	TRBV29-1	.	CSVDPELGDSSTDTQYF	TGCAGCGTTGATCCCGAACTAGGCGATTCTAGCACAGATACGCAGTATTTT
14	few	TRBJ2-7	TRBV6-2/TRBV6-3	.	CASSASATSYEQYF	TGTGCCAGCAGCGCATCAGCCACCTCCTACGAGCAGTACTTC
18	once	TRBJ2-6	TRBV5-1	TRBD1	CASSFGDRGTSGANVLTF	TGCGCCAGCAGCTTTGGGGACAGGGGTACCTCTGGGGCCAACGTCCTGACTTTC
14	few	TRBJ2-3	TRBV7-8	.	CASSSRQGTDTQYF	TGTGCCAGCAGCTCCCGACAGGGCACAGATACGCAGTATTTT
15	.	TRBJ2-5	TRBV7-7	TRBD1	CASSPDRGAQETQYF	TGTGCCAGCAGTCCAGACAGGGGGGCGCAAGAGACCCAGTACTTC
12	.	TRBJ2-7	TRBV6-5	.	CASGPSSYEQYF	TGTGCCAGCGGCCCTAGCTCCTACGAGCAGTACTTC
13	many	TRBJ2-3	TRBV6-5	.	CASSSYLVDTQYF	TGTGCCAGCAGTTCATACCTAGTAGATACGCAGTATTTT
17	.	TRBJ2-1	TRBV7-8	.	CASSFSFGQLFYNEQFF	TGTGCCAGCAGCTTCTCCTTCGGACAGCTTTTTTACAATGAGCAGTTCTTC
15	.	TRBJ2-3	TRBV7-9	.	CASSLVRGDPDTQYF	TGTGCCAGCAGCTTAGTTAGAGGGGACCCAGATACGCAGTATTTT
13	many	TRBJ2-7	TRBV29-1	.	CSVEDRFTYEQYF	TGCAGCGTTGAAGACAGGTTTACCTACGAGCAGTACTTC
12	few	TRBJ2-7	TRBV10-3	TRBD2	CAISGGGNEQYF	TGTGCCATCAGTGGCGGGGGAAACGAGCAGTACTTC
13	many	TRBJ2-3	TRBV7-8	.	CASSPSTTDTQYF	TGTGCCAGCAGCCCCTCTACCACAGATACGCAGTATTTT
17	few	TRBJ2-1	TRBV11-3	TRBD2	CASSFSGTSGVYNEQFF	TGTGCCAGCAGCTTTTCCGGGACTAGCGGAGTCTACAATGAGCAGTTCTTC
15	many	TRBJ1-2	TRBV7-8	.	CASSLGYSSNYGYTF	TGTGCCAGCAGCTTAGGCTACAGTTCGAACTATGGCTACACCTTC
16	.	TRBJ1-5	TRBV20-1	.	CSARGAVHLPNQPQHF	TGCAGTGCTAGAGGGGCGGTCCATCTTCCCAATCAGCCCCAGCATTTT
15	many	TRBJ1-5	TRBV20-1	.	CSARRGLNSNQPQHF	TGCAGTGCTAGAAGAGGGCTTAATAGCAATCAGCCCCAGCATTTT
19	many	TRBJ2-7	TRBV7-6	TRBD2	CASSLVSTSGRPSSYEQYF	TGTGCCAGCAGCTTAGTTTCCACTAGCGGGAGGCCCAGCTCCTACGAGCAGTACTTC
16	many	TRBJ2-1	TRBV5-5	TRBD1	CASSLRGQGAYNEQFF	TGTGCCAGCAGCTTAAGAGGACAGGGGGCGTACAATGAGCAGTTCTTC
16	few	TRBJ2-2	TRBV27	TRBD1	CASSLSTGANTGELFF	TGTGCCAGCAGTTTGTCGACAGGGGCGAACACCGGGGAGCTGTTTTTT
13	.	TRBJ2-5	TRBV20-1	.	CSAATSPGETQYF	TGCAGTGCCGCGACTAGTCCGGGCGAGACCCAGTACTTC
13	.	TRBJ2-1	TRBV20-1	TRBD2	CSARLAGGLEQFF	TGCAGTGCTAGGCTAGCGGGAGGCCTGGAGCAGTTCTTC
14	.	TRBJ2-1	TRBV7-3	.	CASSWGTSPNEQFF	TGTGCCAGCAGCTGGGGGACCAGCCCCAATGAGCAGTTCTTC
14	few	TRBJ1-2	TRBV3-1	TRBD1	CASSRWQGVGGYTF	TGTGCCAGCAGCCGCTGGCAGGGGGTCGGTGGCTACACCTTC
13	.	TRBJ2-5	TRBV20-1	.	CSLPGLLRETQYF	TGCAGTCTTCCGGGACTCCTGAGGGAGACCCAGTACTTC
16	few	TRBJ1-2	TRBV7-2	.	CASSLVRRALGYGYTF	TGTGCCAGCAGCTTAGTGAGGAGGGCGCTGGGCTATGGCTACACCTTC
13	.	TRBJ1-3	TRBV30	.	CAWSALHGNTIYF	TGTGCCTGGAGTGCTTTGCATGGAAACACCATATATTTT
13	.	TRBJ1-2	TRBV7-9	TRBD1	CASRPDREDGYTF	TGTGCCAGCAGACCAGACAGGGAGGATGGCTACACCTTC
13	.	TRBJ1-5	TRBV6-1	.	CASSGNPGQPQHF	TGTGCCAGCAGTGGCAACCCAGGACAGCCCCAGCATTTT
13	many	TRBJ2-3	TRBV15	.	CATSLQITDTQYF	TGTGCCACCAGCTTACAGATCACAGATACGCAGTATTTT
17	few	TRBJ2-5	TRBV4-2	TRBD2	CASSPSMGLGPQETQYF	TGTGCCAGCAGCCCGTCCATGGGACTAGGGCCTCAGGAGACCCAGTACTTC
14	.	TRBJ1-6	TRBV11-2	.	CASRWGGLDSPLHF	TGTGCCAGCCGCTGGGGGGGGTTGGATTCACCCCTCCACTTT
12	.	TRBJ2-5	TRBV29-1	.	CSACMYQETQYF	TGCAGCGCTTGCATGTACCAAGAGACCCAGTACTTC
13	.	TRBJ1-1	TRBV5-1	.	CASSRSGNTEAFF	TGCGCCAGCAGCCGATCGGGGAACACTGAAGCTTTCTTT
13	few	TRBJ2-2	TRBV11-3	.	CASSKQEAGELFF	TGTGCCAGCAGCAAACAGGAGGCCGGGGAGCTGTTTTTT
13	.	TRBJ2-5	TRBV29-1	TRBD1	CSVEDRTQETQYF	TGCAGCGTTGAGGACAGGACCCAAGAGACCCAGTACTTC
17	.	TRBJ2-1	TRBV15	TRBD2	CATSRDRSGGDYNEQFF	TGTGCCACCAGCAGAGATCGCAGCGGGGGGGACTACAATGAGCAGTTCTTC
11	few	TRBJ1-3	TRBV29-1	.	CSASSGNTIYF	TGCAGCGCTTCTTCTGGAAACACCATATATTTT